This T cell receptor beta chain was identified in a study of blood T cell repertoires in COVID-19. V was pared by 5 bases and J by 2 bases, with 10 bases between. Germline CDR1 is SGHNT and CDR2 is YENEEA. The CDR3 runs to 13 residues. Profiled with immunoSEQ multiplex PCR; TCRdb holds only in-frame clones, not every one. The sample lists 55,000 to 80,000 clones, over 80% occurring once. The clonotype was recovered from a woman of 80 years or more with acute or convalescent COVID-19. The sample taken for sequencing was peripheral blood. This chain links TRBV11-3 with TRBJ2-7; D is perhaps TRBD1 (7 bases). The CDR3 spells CASSAGQPYEQYF. The CDR3 coding sequence is TGTGCCAGCAGCGCGGGACAGCCCTACGAGCAGTACTTC.